These T cell receptor beta chains were read from a single sample in a study of human T cells and chemical hapten exposure. Each CDR3 protein is one row after TCRdb ran MiXCR on the RACE reads. Of roughly 100,000 distinct CDR3 sequences detected, 10% to 15% appear once; the ten largest clones hold 1.6%. This specimen was whole blood, taken in connection with sensitization to the hapten diphenylcyclopropenone (DPC). The receptors originated from a woman between 50 and 59 years old with alopecia areata. Some clones in this sample may be carry-over from other donors' samples. Both conserved end residues are part of each CDR3. D genes are given only for firm matches. Clone size, where shown, is once, few, many, or a class for clones that have expanded.

V gene: TRBV19; clone size: .; J gene: TRBJ2-7; D gene: TRBD2; CDR3 protein: CASARYGSSGSYEQYF; CDR3 DNA: TGTGCCAGTGCCCGATATGGGTCTAGCGGTTCCTACGAGCAGTACTTC
V gene: TRBV29-1; clone size: few; J gene: TRBJ1-1; D gene: .; CDR3 protein: CSVVPGYMNTEAFF; CDR3 DNA: TGCAGCGTTGTCCCAGGTTACATGAACACTGAAGCTTTCTTT
V gene: TRBV5-4; clone size: once; J gene: TRBJ2-1; D gene: TRBD2; CDR3 protein: CANSSPGGSNRRWFF; CDR3 DNA: TGTGCCAACAGCTCCCCTGGCGGGAGTAATCGCCGGTGGTTCTTC
V gene: TRBV19; clone size: many; J gene: TRBJ2-5; D gene: TRBD1; CDR3 protein: CASSGTGLETQYF; CDR3 DNA: TGTGCCAGTAGCGGGACAGGGTTGGAGACCCAGTACTTC
V gene: TRBV18; clone size: many; J gene: TRBJ1-1; D gene: .; CDR3 protein: CASSQETVNTEAFF; CDR3 DNA: TGTGCCAGCTCCCAAGAAACAGTGAACACTGAAGCTTTCTTT
V gene: TRBV7-6; clone size: .; J gene: TRBJ2-5; D gene: .; CDR3 protein: CASSWKDTQYF; CDR3 DNA: TGTGCCAGCAGCTGGAAAGACACCCAGTACTTC
V gene: TRBV5-1; clone size: few; J gene: TRBJ2-7; D gene: .; CDR3 protein: CASSPMNYEQYF; CDR3 DNA: TGCGCCAGCAGCCCAATGAACTACGAGCAGTACTTC
V gene: TRBV12-3/TRBV12-4; clone size: .; J gene: TRBJ2-1; D gene: .; CDR3 protein: CASSRALNEQFF; CDR3 DNA: TGTGCCAGCAGCCGGGCCTTAAATGAGCAGTTCTTC
V gene: TRBV19; clone size: .; J gene: TRBJ1-5; D gene: .; CDR3 protein: CASRWNSNQPQHF; CDR3 DNA: TGTGCCAGCCGGTGGAATAGCAATCAGCCCCAGCATTTT
V gene: TRBV11-2; clone size: few; J gene: TRBJ2-7; D gene: .; CDR3 protein: CASSLGRAHEQYF; CDR3 DNA: TGTGCCAGCAGCTTGGGCCGGGCCCACGAGCAGTACTTC
V gene: TRBV7-2; clone size: few; J gene: TRBJ2-1; D gene: .; CDR3 protein: CASSSAGTSSYNEQFF; CDR3 DNA: TGTGCCAGCAGCTCCGCCGGGACGAGCTCCTACAATGAGCAGTTCTTC
V gene: TRBV6-4; clone size: .; J gene: TRBJ1-1; D gene: .; CDR3 protein: CASSLLAVGTEAFF; CDR3 DNA: TGTGCCAGCAGTCTTTTGGCGGTGGGCACTGAAGCTTTCTTT
V gene: TRBV20-1; clone size: many; J gene: TRBJ1-1; D gene: .; CDR3 protein: CSASTRINTEAFF; CDR3 DNA: TGCAGTGCTAGCACCAGGATCAACACTGAAGCTTTCTTT
V gene: TRBV10-3; clone size: few; J gene: TRBJ1-1; D gene: .; CDR3 protein: CAISLDSNTEAFF; CDR3 DNA: TGTGCCATCAGTCTCGACAGCAACACTGAAGCTTTCTTT
V gene: TRBV29-1; clone size: few; J gene: TRBJ2-7; D gene: .; CDR3 protein: CSVQDYEQYF; CDR3 DNA: TGCAGCGTCCAAGACTACGAGCAGTACTTC
V gene: TRBV27; clone size: .; J gene: TRBJ2-7; D gene: .; CDR3 protein: CARTPPGRKAYEQYF; CDR3 DNA: TGTGCCAGGACCCCCCCGGGACGCAAAGCCTACGAGCAGTACTTC
V gene: TRBV7-8; clone size: .; J gene: TRBJ2-2; D gene: .; CDR3 protein: CASSPLLRDNTGELFF; CDR3 DNA: TGTGCCAGCAGCCCCCTTTTGAGGGACAACACCGGGGAGCTGTTTTTT
V gene: TRBV4-1; clone size: few; J gene: TRBJ2-1; D gene: TRBD2; CDR3 protein: CASSQDSAGGSSYNEQFF; CDR3 DNA: TGCGCCAGCAGCCAAGATAGCGCGGGGGGAAGCTCCTACAATGAGCAGTTCTTC
V gene: TRBV28; clone size: few; J gene: TRBJ1-1; D gene: .; CDR3 protein: CASSLLTIRDTEAFF; CDR3 DNA: TGTGCCAGCAGTTTACTCACAATCAGGGACACTGAAGCTTTCTTT
V gene: TRBV18; clone size: few; J gene: TRBJ1-5; D gene: .; CDR3 protein: CASSPYAGGSNQPQHF; CDR3 DNA: TGTGCCAGCTCACCCTACGCGGGGGGTAGCAATCAGCCCCAGCATTTT
V gene: TRBV2; clone size: many; J gene: TRBJ2-7; D gene: TRBD1; CDR3 protein: CASAQGASYEQYF; CDR3 DNA: TGTGCCAGTGCACAGGGGGCCTCCTACGAGCAGTACTTC
V gene: TRBV15; clone size: .; J gene: TRBJ1-6; D gene: .; CDR3 protein: CATSRDSGRPNSPLHF; CDR3 DNA: TGTGCCACCAGCAGAGATTCGGGACGTCCTAATTCACCCCTCCACTTT
V gene: TRBV11-2; clone size: .; J gene: TRBJ2-7; D gene: TRBD2; CDR3 protein: CASSPQTSDSYEQYF; CDR3 DNA: TGTGCCAGCAGCCCCCAGACTAGCGACTCCTACGAGCAGTACTTC
V gene: TRBV7-2; clone size: few; J gene: TRBJ2-7; D gene: .; CDR3 protein: CASSRPDEGAYEQYF; CDR3 DNA: TGTGCCAGCAGCCGACCCGATGAGGGCGCCTACGAGCAGTACTTC
V gene: TRBV20-1; clone size: few; J gene: TRBJ1-1; D gene: .; CDR3 protein: CSARESTEAFF; CDR3 DNA: TGCAGTGCTAGGGAGAGCACTGAAGCTTTCTTT
V gene: TRBV28; clone size: few; J gene: TRBJ2-1; D gene: .; CDR3 protein: CAGRRAGAYNEQFF; CDR3 DNA: TGTGCCGGACGCCGCGCAGGGGCCTACAATGAGCAGTTCTTC
V gene: TRBV20-1; clone size: few; J gene: TRBJ2-5; D gene: .; CDR3 protein: CSARVRYQETQYF; CDR3 DNA: TGCAGTGCTAGAGTGAGGTACCAAGAGACCCAGTACTTC
V gene: TRBV20-1; clone size: few; J gene: TRBJ1-5; D gene: .; CDR3 protein: CSARGLLADPETQHF; CDR3 DNA: TGCAGTGCTAGAGGGCTTCTGGCGGACCCTGAGACCCAGCATTTT
V gene: TRBV6-2/TRBV6-3; clone size: many; J gene: TRBJ1-2; D gene: .; CDR3 protein: CASSYSTRAGRDDYGYTF; CDR3 DNA: TGTGCCAGCAGTTACTCGACGAGGGCAGGCAGAGATGACTATGGCTACACCTTC
V gene: TRBV7-2; clone size: few; J gene: TRBJ2-7; D gene: .; CDR3 protein: CASSTVHEQYF; CDR3 DNA: TGTGCCAGCAGCACCGTCCACGAGCAGTACTTC
V gene: TRBV29-1; clone size: few; J gene: TRBJ2-7; D gene: .; CDR3 protein: CSVEFGYEQYF; CDR3 DNA: TGCAGCGTTGAATTCGGGTACGAGCAGTACTTC
V gene: TRBV6-2/TRBV6-3; clone size: .; J gene: TRBJ1-1; D gene: .; CDR3 protein: CASSYTGYQTEAFF; CDR3 DNA: TGTGCCAGCAGTTACACAGGGTATCAAACTGAAGCTTTCTTT
V gene: TRBV7-2; clone size: .; J gene: TRBJ2-7; D gene: TRBD1; CDR3 protein: CASSPRQGRLNEQYF; CDR3 DNA: TGTGCCAGCAGCCCCCGACAGGGGAGGTTGAACGAGCAGTACTTC
V gene: TRBV20-1; clone size: many; J gene: TRBJ1-6; D gene: TRBD1; CDR3 protein: CSARDGTGTSPLHF; CDR3 DNA: TGCAGTGCTCGAGACGGGACAGGGACTTCACCCCTCCACTTT
V gene: TRBV4-1; clone size: .; J gene: TRBJ2-1; D gene: .; CDR3 protein: CASSQDRGVEQFF; CDR3 DNA: TGCGCCAGCAGCCAAGACAGGGGCGTTGAGCAGTTCTTC
V gene: TRBV6-6; clone size: many; J gene: TRBJ1-2; D gene: TRBD1; CDR3 protein: CASSLGTGDYGYTF; CDR3 DNA: TGTGCCAGCAGTCTAGGGACAGGGGACTATGGCTACACCTTC
V gene: TRBV5-1; clone size: few; J gene: TRBJ1-2; D gene: .; CDR3 protein: CASSLDQGYGYTF; CDR3 DNA: TGCGCCAGCAGCTTGGATCAGGGCTATGGCTACACCTTC
V gene: TRBV7-6; clone size: few; J gene: TRBJ1-6; D gene: .; CDR3 protein: CASSLDGGRNSPLHF; CDR3 DNA: TGTGCCAGCAGCTTAGACGGGGGGAGGAATTCACCCCTCCACTTT